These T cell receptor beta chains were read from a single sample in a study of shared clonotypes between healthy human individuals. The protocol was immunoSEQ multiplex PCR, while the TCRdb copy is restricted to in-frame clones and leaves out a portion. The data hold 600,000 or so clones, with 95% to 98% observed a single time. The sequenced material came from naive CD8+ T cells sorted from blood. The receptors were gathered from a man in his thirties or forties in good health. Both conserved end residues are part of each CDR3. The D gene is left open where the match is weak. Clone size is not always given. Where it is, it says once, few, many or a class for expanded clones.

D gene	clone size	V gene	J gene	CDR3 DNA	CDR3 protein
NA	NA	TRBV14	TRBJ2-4	TGTGCCAGCAGCCAACGACGAACGGCCAAAAACATTCAGTACTTC	CASSQRRTAKNIQYF
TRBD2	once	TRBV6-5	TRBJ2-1	TGTGCCAGCAGTTACTGGTCTAGCGGTGACAATGAGCAGTTCTTC	CASSYWSSGDNEQFF
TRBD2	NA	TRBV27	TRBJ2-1	TGTGCCAGCAGTTGGCTAGCGGGAGGGCGGGACAATGAGCAGTTCTTC	CASSWLAGGRDNEQFF
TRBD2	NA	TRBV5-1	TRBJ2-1	TGCGCCAGCAGCTTGGCCGGACTAGCGGGGTCATGGGAGCAGTTCTTC	CASSLAGLAGSWEQFF
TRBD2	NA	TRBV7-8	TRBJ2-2	TGTGCCAGCAGCTTACTAGCGGGAGAGGGGACCGGGGAGCTGTTTTTT	CASSLLAGEGTGELFF
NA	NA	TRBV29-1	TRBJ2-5	TGCAGCGTTGAGGGGAACCAAGAGACCCAGTACTTC	CSVEGNQETQYF
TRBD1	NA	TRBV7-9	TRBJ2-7	TGTGCCAGCAGCCCAGAGAGACCCCGGGACAGGGTGATTTACGAGCAGTACTTC	CASSPERPRDRVIYEQYF
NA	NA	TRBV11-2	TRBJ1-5	TGTGCCAGCAGCTCCCGACCTAATCAGCCCCAGCATTTT	CASSSRPNQPQHF
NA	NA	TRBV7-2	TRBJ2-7	TGTGCCAGCAGCTTAGTAACAGCCTACGAGCAGTACTTC	CASSLVTAYEQYF
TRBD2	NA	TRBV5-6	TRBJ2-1	TGTGCCAGCAGCTTGGAGACTAGCGGGAATGATGAGCAGTTCTTC	CASSLETSGNDEQFF
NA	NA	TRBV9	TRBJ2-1	TGTGCCAGCAGCGTAGGGGGACAAGACAATGATCAGTTCTTC	CASSVGGQDNDQFF
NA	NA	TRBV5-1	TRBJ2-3	TGCGCCAGCAGCACCGCGGACGGGTTGAGCACAGATACGCAGTATTTT	CASSTADGLSTDTQYF
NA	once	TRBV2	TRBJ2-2	TGTGCCAGCAGTGTGGGTCGGTCGGGGACGACAGAACCAACCGGGGAGCTGTTTTTT	CASSVGRSGTTEPTGELFF
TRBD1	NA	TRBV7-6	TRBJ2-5	TGTGCCAGCAGCCACTCAAGAGGGGGCGAGGAGACCCAGTACTTC	CASSHSRGGEETQYF
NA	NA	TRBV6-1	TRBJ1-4	TGTGCCAGCAGTGAAGGATCGTGGGCGAAACTGTTTTTT	CASSEGSWAKLFF
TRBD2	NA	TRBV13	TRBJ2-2	TGTGCCAGCCGTTTAGCGGGCTATCGGACCGGGGAGCTGTTTTTT	CASRLAGYRTGELFF
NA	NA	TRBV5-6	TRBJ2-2	TGTGCCAGCACTAGTCATCCCGGGGAGCTGTTTTTT	CASTSHPGELFF
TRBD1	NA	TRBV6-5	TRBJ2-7	TGTGCCAGCAGGGACAGGGGGCACTACGAGCAGTACTTC	CASRDRGHYEQYF
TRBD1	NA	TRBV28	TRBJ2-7	TGTGCCAGCAGTTTATCGTCAGGGGGCGGCGAGCAGTACTTC	CASSLSSGGGEQYF
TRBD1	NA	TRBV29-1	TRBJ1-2	TGCAGCGGTGCGGACAGGATCGACTATGGCTACACCTTC	CSGADRIDYGYTF
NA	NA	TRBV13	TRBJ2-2	TGTGCCAGCAGCCCCGTCTTCCCCGGGGAGCTGTTTTTT	CASSPVFPGELFF
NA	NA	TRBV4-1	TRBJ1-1	TGCGCCAGCAGCCAAGATTCGCCAGGTTACACTGAAGCTTTCTTT	CASSQDSPGYTEAFF
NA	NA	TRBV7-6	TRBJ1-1	TGTGCCAGCAGCTCGACAGACGATGGGACTGAAGCTTTCTTT	CASSSTDDGTEAFF
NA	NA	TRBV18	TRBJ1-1	TGTGCCAGCTCACCCCCGCTGGGAGGGAACACTGAAGCTTTCTTT	CASSPPLGGNTEAFF
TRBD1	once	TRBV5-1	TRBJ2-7	TGCGCCAGCAGCTCCAGGACAGGCCCGTACGAGCAGTACTTC	CASSSRTGPYEQYF
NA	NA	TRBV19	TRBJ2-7	TGTGCCAGTGGCTCAAACTCCTACGAGCAGTACTTC	CASGSNSYEQYF
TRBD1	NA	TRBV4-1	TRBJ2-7	TGCGCCAGCAGCCCGGGACAGGGGGCAGAGCAGTACTTC	CASSPGQGAEQYF
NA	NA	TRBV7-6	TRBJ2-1	TGTGCCAGCAACCTGGGTGGAGGGGGCGACGGTTACAATGAGCAGTTCTTC	CASNLGGGGDGYNEQFF
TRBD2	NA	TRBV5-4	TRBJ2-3	TGTGCCAGCAGCGTGAGCGGGAGTGGTTCAGATACGCAGTATTTT	CASSVSGSGSDTQYF
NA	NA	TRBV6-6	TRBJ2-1	TGTGCCAGCACCTACACGAGCTCCTACAATGAGCAGTTCTTC	CASTYTSSYNEQFF
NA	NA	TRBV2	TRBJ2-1	TGTGCCAGCGGATTTAAGGGAGGCACCTACAATGAGCAGTTCTTC	CASGFKGGTYNEQFF
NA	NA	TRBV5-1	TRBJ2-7	TGCGCCAGCAGCCCCGGGACATTAGCTCTACGGGGATACTACGAGCAGTACTTC	CASSPGTLALRGYYEQYF
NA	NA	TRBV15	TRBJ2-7	TGTGCCACCAGCAGAAACAGGAGAGGTATCGACGAGCAGTACTTC	CATSRNRRGIDEQYF
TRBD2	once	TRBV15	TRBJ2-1	TGTGCCACCAGCCGTGGACGGGAGGGCCTCTACAATGAGCAGTTCTTC	CATSRGREGLYNEQFF
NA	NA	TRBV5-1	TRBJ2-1	TGCGCCAGCAGCTTGGCTAGCGCCGCGGATGAGCAGTTCTTC	CASSLASAADEQFF
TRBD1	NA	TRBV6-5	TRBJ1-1	TGTGCCAGCAGCCTCACGGCAGGGGGCTTGGAAGCTTTCTTT	CASSLTAGGLEAFF
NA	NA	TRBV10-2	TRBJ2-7	TGCGCCAGCACCTCCGACAATTTAAGACCTGCCTACGAGCAGTACTTC	CASTSDNLRPAYEQYF
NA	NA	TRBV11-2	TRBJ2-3	TGTGCCAGCAGCGACCTACCAGATACGCAGTATTTT	CASSDLPDTQYF
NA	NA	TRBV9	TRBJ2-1	TGTGCCAGCGGGAGTTTCAATGAGCAGTTCTTC	CASGSFNEQFF
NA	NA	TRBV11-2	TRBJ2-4	TGTGCCAGCAGCCCCCCTCTAGATAGGGACATTCAGTACTTC	CASSPPLDRDIQYF
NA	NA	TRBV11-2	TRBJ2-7	TGTGCCAGCAGCTTGGAGACGTTCAGCGGCGAGCAGTACTTC	CASSLETFSGEQYF
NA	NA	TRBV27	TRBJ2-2	TGTGCCAGCAGTTTTTTGCGAGCCGGGGAGCTGTTTTTT	CASSFLRAGELFF
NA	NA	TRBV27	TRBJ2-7	TGTGCCAGCAGTTTATCGATGGGGGGAAACGAGCAGTACTTC	CASSLSMGGNEQYF
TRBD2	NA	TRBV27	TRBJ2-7	TGTGCCAGCAGGCCCGGGACTAGCTTTTACGAGCAGTACTTC	CASRPGTSFYEQYF
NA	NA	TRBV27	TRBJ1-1	TGTGCCAGCAGTTTAGGACTGAACACTGAAGCTTTCTTT	CASSLGLNTEAFF
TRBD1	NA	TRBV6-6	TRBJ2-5	TGTGCCAGCAGTTACGGGACAGAACAAGAGACCCAGTACTTC	CASSYGTEQETQYF
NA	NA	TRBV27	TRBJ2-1	TGTGCCAGCAATGTGGGAGGTAACTACAATGAGCAGTTCTTC	CASNVGGNYNEQFF
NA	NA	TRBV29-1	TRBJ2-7	TGCAGCGTTGGGGAAAACTCCTACGAGCAGTACTTC	CSVGENSYEQYF
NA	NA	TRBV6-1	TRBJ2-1	TGTGCCAGCAACGAGGATGGCGTGGATGAGCAGTTCTTC	CASNEDGVDEQFF
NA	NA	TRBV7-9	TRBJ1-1	TGTGCCAGCAGCTTAGAGGGGGACGCGAACACTGAAGCTTTCTTT	CASSLEGDANTEAFF
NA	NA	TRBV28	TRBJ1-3	TGTGCCAGCAGTTCCTTGGGGGGGCCTTATAACACCATATATTTT	CASSSLGGPYNTIYF
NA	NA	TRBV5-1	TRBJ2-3	TGCGCCAGCAGCTTGGAGACAGTTCGGGATACGCAGTATTTT	CASSLETVRDTQYF
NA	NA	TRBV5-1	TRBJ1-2	TGCGCCAGCAGCTTCGCCATTCCGGACTATGGCTACACCTTC	CASSFAIPDYGYTF
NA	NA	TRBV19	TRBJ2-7	TGTGCCAGTAGTGGCCGAAAGACAGCGGCCTACGAGCAGTACTTC	CASSGRKTAAYEQYF
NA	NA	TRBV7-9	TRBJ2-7	TGTGCCAGCAGCCCGAGGGGGAGCTACGAGCAGTACTTC	CASSPRGSYEQYF
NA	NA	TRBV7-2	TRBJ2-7	TGTGCCAGCAGCCTGCTGGAGAATTACGAGCAGTACTTC	CASSLLENYEQYF